These 25 T cell receptor beta chains came from one sample sequenced in a study of shared clonotypes between healthy human individuals. The table came from immunoSEQ multiplex PCR; TCRdb's copy has only in-frame clones and leaves some out. The data contain 2.3 million or so clones, 90% to 95% of them singletons. Sequencing was done on a sample of naive CD4+ T cells from PBMCs. Subset indicated: CD45RA+ positively selected. Receptors were obtained from a young man in good health. Some clones in this sample may be carry-over from other donors' samples.

This clone is a singleton in its sample. This sequence joins TRBV18 and TRBJ2-7; D is possibly TRBD2 (5 bases). The CDR3 consists of 16 residues. Trimming took 2 bases from V and 3 from J, leaving 17 bases between them. The germline gives CDR1 KGHSH, CDR2 LQKENI. The CDR3: CASSPAAGVSRYEQYF. In DNA form, the CDR3 reads TGTGCCAGCTCACCAGCCGCGGGTGTGTCCCGCTACGAGCAGTACTTC. The full variable domain, completed using reference TRBV18 and TRBJ2-7, is NAGVMQNPRHLVRRRGQEARLRCSPMKGHSHVYWYRQLPEEGLKFMVYLQKENIIDESGMPKERFSAEFPKEGPSILRIQQVVRGDSAAYFCASSPAAGVSRYEQYFGPGTRLTVT.

The rearrangement links TRBV7-9 to TRBJ1-3, with no clear D. CDR3 length equals 16 residues. CDR1 and CDR2 (germline): SEHNR, FQNEAQ (reference sequence). V was trimmed by 1 base and J by 0 bases, leaving 10 bases between them. The CDR3 DNA is TGTGCCAGCAGCTTAGGGGTCAGAAGCTCTGGAAACACCATATATTTT. As protein: CASSLGVRSSGNTIYF. Based on the CDR3 plus reference TRBV7-9 and TRBJ1-3, the full variable domain is DTGVSQNPRHKITKRGQNVTFRCDPISEHNRLYWYRQTLGQGPEFLTYFQNEAQLEKSRLLSDRFSAERPKGSFSTLEIQRTEQGDSAMYLCASSLGVRSSGNTIYFGEGSWLTVV.

The rearrangement uses TRBV11-2 and TRBJ1-5, with 9 bases fitting TRBD1. The V gene end was trimmed by 5 bases and the J gene end by 2 bases; junction bases not matched to a gene: 10. The CDR3 sequence is 17 residues long. CDR1 is SGHAT and CDR2 is FQNNGV in the germline V gene. The CDR3 coding sequence is TGTGCCAGCAGCGGACCCGGGACAGGGTACGGCAATCAGCCCCAGCATTTT. Translated, it gives CASSGPGTGYGNQPQHF. The full variable domain, its missing parts supplied by reference TRBV11-2 and TRBJ1-5, is EAGVAQSPRYKIIEKRQSVAFWCNPISGHATLYWYQQILGQGPKLLIQFQNNGVVDDSQLPKDRFSAERLKGVDSTLKIQPAKLEDSAVYLCASSGPGTGYGNQPQHFGDGTRLSIL.

The rearrangement links TRBV28 to TRBJ2-1, with D possibly being TRBD2 (5 bases). The germline V gene encodes CDR1 MDHEN and CDR2 SYDVKM. The CDR3 length is 12 residues. V was clipped by 3 bases and J by 12 bases, with 12 bases between them. In nucleotides, the CDR3 is TGTGCCAGCAGTTTGTTCCGACGGGGGCAGTTCTTC. Protein product: CASSLFRRGQFF. The complete variable domain, with remaining parts taken from reference TRBV28 and TRBJ2-1, reads DVKVTQSSRYLVKRTGEKVFLECVQDMDHENMFWYRQDPGLGLRLIYFSYDVKMKEKGDIPEGYSVSREKKERFSLILESASTNQTSMYLCASSLFRRGQFFGPGTRLTVL.

This clone was counted a single time. The V gene is TRBV7-3, the J gene TRBJ2-3, with 13 bases aligning to TRBD2. The CDR3 has 17 amino acids. Germline CDR1 is SGHTA and CDR2 is FQGTGA. With V trimmed by 5 bases and J by 2 bases, 7 bases remained unmatched. CDR3 DNA sequence: TGTGCCAGCAGCGGACTAGCGGGGGCCCCAATCACAGATACGCAGTATTTT. Its translation is CASSGLAGAPITDTQYF.

Note on this clone: The identical CDR3 is also encoded by other nucleotide sequences in the sample. J is TRBJ1-4 and V is TRBV28; D gene ambiguous. Trimming left V 3 bases short and J 2 bases short, with 1 base between. CDR1 and CDR2 (germline): MDHEN, SYDVKM. The CDR3 sequence is 12 residues long. CDR3 DNA sequence: TGTGCCAGCAGTTTGACTAATGAAAAACTGTTTTTT. Its translation is CASSLTNEKLFF.

This clone appeared a single time. The chain uses TRBV4-1 and TRBJ1-2; D not resolved. Germline V lookup: CDR1 MGHRA, CDR2 YSYEKL. Trimming cost V 4 bases and J 7 bases, with 19 bases left between them. This CDR3 spans 15 amino acids. CDR3 protein: CASSPPRIGSIGYTF. Written as DNA, the CDR3 is TGCGCCAGCAGCCCCCCACGGATCGGGTCAATTGGCTACACCTTC.

In its sample, this clone was seen once. The CDR3 coding sequence is TGTGCCAGCAGCTTTAGTTGGGACGAGCAGTACTTC. It codes for CASSFSWDEQYF. This chain uses TRBV7-9 with TRBJ2-7; D not resolved. In germline, CDR1 is SEHNR, CDR2 FQNEAQ (reference sequence). The CDR3 runs to 12 residues. Trimming removed 3 bases from V and 5 bases from J, with 8 bases in between.

The chain combines TRBV7-9 with TRBJ2-5; no reliable D call. With 5 bases removed from V and 1 base from J, the gap between germline ends came to 17 bases. The germline gives CDR1 SEHNR, CDR2 FQNEAQ (reference sequence). The CDR3 sequence is 16 residues long. CDR3 sequence (DNA): TGTGCCAGCAGCCCCCGTGGTGATCGGGCCCAAGAGACCCAGTACTTC. Translating gives CASSPRGDRAQETQYF.

The chain combines TRBV25-1 with TRBJ2-3; no firm D call. Looked up from germline, CDR1 is MGHDK and CDR2 is SYGVNS. Trimming removed 1 base from V and 0 bases from J, with 8 bases in between. The CDR3 has 15 amino acids. CDR3 in amino acids: CASSEFGASTDTQYF. CDR3 DNA: TGTGCCAGCAGTGAATTTGGTGCTAGCACAGATACGCAGTATTTT.

This chain connects TRBV7-2 to TRBJ2-2; TRBD1 might be the D (6 bases). The ends were cut back, 3 bases at V and 6 bases at J, with 17 bases in the middle. This CDR3 region has 16 residues. The V gene's germline CDR1 is SGHTA and CDR2 FQGNSA. The CDR3 region has the DNA TGTGCCAGCAGCTTTCTGGGCAGGGGCCTCTCCGGGGAGCTGTTTTTT. It specifies CASSFLGRGLSGELFF.

This rearrangement joins TRBV9 to TRBJ1-1, with D possibly TRBD1 on 5 matching bases. Germline-derived CDR1 and CDR2 are SGDLS and YYNGEE. Trimming removed 5 bases at V and 2 bases at J, with 16 bases between. This CDR3 region has 15 residues. In DNA form, the CDR3 reads TGTGCCAGCAGTGCAAGGGGAATACCTAACACTGAAGCTTTCTTT. Its translation: CASSARGIPNTEAFF. The whole variable domain, filled in from reference TRBV9 and TRBJ1-1, reads DSGVTQTPKHLITATGQRVTLRCSPRSGDLSVYWYQQSLDQGLQFLIQYYNGEERAKGNILERFSAQQFPDLHSELNLSSLELGDSALYFCASSARGIPNTEAFFGQGTRLTVV.

The chain joins TRBV5-6 to TRBJ1-1; tentatively, D is TRBD1 (5 bases). V shed 4 bases and J shed 3 bases, with 16 bases lying between them. The CDR3 totals 15 residues. The germline V gene encodes CDR1 SGHDT and CDR2 YYEEEE. The CDR3 DNA follows: TGTGCCAGCAGCCGTTTGGCTTGGGGGGACACTGAAGCTTTCTTT. Protein product: CASSRLAWGDTEAFF.

V and J are TRBV28 and TRBJ1-3; no reliable D call. Per the germline V gene, CDR1 is MDHEN and CDR2 is SYDVKM. V lost 9 bases, J lost 0 bases, and 12 bases lay in between. The CDR3 spans 14 residues. CDR3 sequence reads: CASQSPSSGNTIYF. For the CDR3, the DNA is TGTGCCAGTCAATCACCGAGCTCTGGAAACACCATATATTTT.

The V call is TRBV29-1, the J call TRBJ1-2; D remains unclear. CDR1 and CDR2 (germline): SQVTM, ANQGSEA. The CDR3 sequence is 13 residues long. V was pared by 7 bases and J by 6 bases, with 18 bases between. This CDR3 reads CSALWGTHDGYTF. CDR3 bases: TGCAGCGCCCTGTGGGGTACCCACGATGGCTACACCTTC.

The rearrangement joins TRBV5-4 to TRBJ1-1, with a weak D call TRBD1 (5 bases). The CDR3 is made up of 14 amino acids. Trimming took 4 bases from V and 5 from J, leaving 15 bases between them. Germline V CDR1 and CDR2: SGHNT, YYREEE (reference sequence). The CDR3 DNA reads as TGTGCCAGCAGCCTTGGGGGACCAAGGACTGAAGCTTTCTTT. It encodes CASSLGGPRTEAFF.

As for this clone: This specimen includes other DNA sequences encoding the same CDR3. This rearrangement joins TRBV28 to TRBJ1-5; 11 positions match TRBD1. CDR1 MDHEN and CDR2 SYDVKM come from the germline V gene. The CDR3 is 15 amino acids. The ends lost 3 bases at V and 6 bases at J; junction bases unmatched: 4. Here the CDR3 reads CASSFGGQGGQPQHF. The DNA for the CDR3 is TGTGCCAGCAGTTTTGGGGGACAGGGGGGTCAGCCCCAGCATTTT. Filled out from reference TRBV28 and TRBJ1-5, the complete variable domain reads DVKVTQSSRYLVKRTGEKVFLECVQDMDHENMFWYRQDPGLGLRLIYFSYDVKMKEKGDIPEGYSVSREKKERFSLILESASTNQTSMYLCASSFGGQGGQPQHFGDGTRLSIL.

CDR3 sequence (DNA): TGTGCCAGCAGTTGGGACAGGGTTGGCTATGGCTACACCTTC. Its protein product is CASSWDRVGYGYTF. The chain has TRBV27 and TRBJ1-2, with 9 bases matching TRBD1. Germline trimming cut 4 bases from V and 4 bases from J; bases unmatched to any gene: 4. CDR1 MNHEY and CDR2 SMNVEV come from the germline V gene (reference sequence). The CDR3 contains 14 residues.

The chain employs TRBV2 and TRBJ1-3; D is uncertain. Germline CDR1 reads SNHLY; CDR2 reads FYNNEI. The CDR3 covers 13 residues. The V and J ends lost 4 bases and 3 bases respectively, with 7 bases between them. The CDR3 DNA is TGTGCCAGCAGTGGGCAGTTTGGAAACACCATATATTTT. This encodes CASSGQFGNTIYF.

Of note for this clone: The sample carries other DNA sequences with the same CDR3. This sequence joins TRBV13 and TRBJ2-7; D is uncertain. The CDR3 extends over 11 amino acids. V lost 5 bases to trimming and J lost 2 bases, with 4 bases between them. CDR1 and CDR2 from the germline V gene are PRHDT and FYEKMQ (reference sequence). CDR3 sequence reads: CASSPPYEQYF. The CDR3 DNA is TGTGCCAGCAGCCCCCCCTACGAGCAGTACTTC.

CDR3 DNA: TGTGCCAGCTCAGCGGGACAGGGGGTGACTGAAGCTTTCTTT. Protein sequence: CASSAGQGVTEAFF. This chain links TRBV18 with TRBJ1-1; 11 bases agree with TRBD1. Trimming cost V 5 bases and J 5 bases; bases outside gene matches: 4. Germline lookup yields CDR1 KGHSH and CDR2 LQKENI. This CDR3 region has 14 residues.

The genes are TRBV19 and TRBJ1-4, with D possibly matching TRBD1 (5 bases). V gave up 9 bases and J gave up 6 bases, with 11 bases separating them. Germline V gene data show CDR1 as LNHDA and CDR2 as SQIVND (reference sequence). This CDR3 region has 12 residues. CDR3 region: CASRRGYEKLFF. The CDR3 region has the DNA TGTGCCAGCCGTAGGGGATATGAAAAACTGTTTTTT. The entire variable domain, with the rest obtained from reference TRBV19 and TRBJ1-4, is as follows: DGGITQSPKYLFRKEGQNVTLSCEQNLNHDAMYWYRQDPGQGLRLIYYSQIVNDFQKGDIAEGYSVSREKKESFPLTVTSAQKNPTAFYLCASRRGYEKLFFGSGTQLSVL.

The chain links TRBV2 to TRBJ2-1, with 8 bases fitting TRBD2. With V trimmed by 7 bases and J by 3 bases, 8 bases remained unmatched. This CDR3 comprises 15 residues. Germline V gives CDR1 SNHLY, CDR2 FYNNEI. In nucleotides, the CDR3 is TGTGCCAGCAACCCGACTAGCGCGGGCTACAATGAGCAGTTCTTC. This codes for CASNPTSAGYNEQFF.

The chain links TRBV5-1 to TRBJ2-3; 12 nucleotides agree with TRBD2. The length of the CDR3 is 14 residues. The germline V gene has CDR1 SGHRS and CDR2 YFSETQ. Trimming cost V 4 bases and J 7 bases; bases outside gene matches: 4. The CDR3 protein is CASSRLAGDYTQYF. CDR3 DNA sequence: TGCGCCAGCAGCAGACTAGCGGGAGACTATACGCAGTATTTT.

The genes are TRBV7-3 and TRBJ2-3; D perhaps matches TRBD1 (5 bases). The CDR3 consists of 16 residues. V was shortened by 1 base and J by 0 bases, with 11 bases between the two germline ends. CDR1 is SGHTA and CDR2 is FQGTGA in the germline V gene. The CDR3 reads CASSLMMGPSTDTQYF. CDR3 sequence (DNA): TGTGCCAGCAGCTTAATGATGGGGCCTAGCACAGATACGCAGTATTTT.